This TCR beta chain was recovered during a study of CD8 T cells in ankylosing spondylitis. General study results and limits: CD8+ by phenotype, disease-linked clones were relatively rare in peripheral blood. Among TCR beta sequences, a motif of roughly 8 highly homologous variants appeared characteristic of ankylosing spondylitis blood. Reported data indicate significant enrichment of disease-linked clones within matched ankylosing spondylitis synovial fluid.

Molecular-barcoded quantitative 5'-RACE produced these TCR beta libraries. TCRdb redid the calling of the 5' RACE reads with MiXCR, one entry per CDR3 protein. The sample consists of about 140,000 distinct CDR3 sequences, roughly 8.3% of them appearing once. J was trimmed by 5 bases and V by 5 bases; bases with no gene match: 3. The length of the CDR3 is 13 residues. Germline CDR1 DFQATT, CDR2 SNEGSKA (reference sequence). As for this clonotype: Its specificity is not known.

The receptor was isolated from a male donor with ankylosing spondylitis. Material: synovial fluid, either unsorted or a sorted T cell fraction (not recorded which). This chain links TRBV20-1 with TRBJ1-6; 7 nucleotides align to TRBD1. The CDR3 loop reads CSAADRNNSPLHF. The CDR3 nucleotides read TGCAGTGCTGCGGACAGGAATAATTCACCCCTCCACTTT.